The subject of this entry is one TCR beta chain. Antigen: not known. This sample is part of a study of cytomegalovirus exposure and HLA in healthy donors. Points from the study as a whole: Reportedly, a later analysis found an Asian-associated ancestry cluster had fewer N-insertions than the approximately 670-donor mean.

The CDR3 spans 14 residues. CDR1 is MNHEY, CDR2 SVGAGI, per germline. V was pared by 4 bases and J by 3 bases, with 10 bases between. Primers included in the PCR were 60 Vbeta and 13 Jbeta primers. The data were produced by immunoSEQ multiplex PCR, yet TCRdb's version contains in-frame clones alone and is incomplete. This table has about 120,000 clones, roughly 70% appearing once. The chain carries TRBV6-5 and TRBJ1-5, with unresolved D. This receptor was identified in a woman aged 40 to 50 in good health and CMV-seropositive. The source material was PBMCs. The CDR3 spells CASSSPRDNQPQHF. CDR3 coding DNA: TGTGCCAGCAGTTCCCCGAGGGACAATCAGCCCCAGCATTTT.